The clone carrying this TCR beta chain has a count of ten or more. Its antigen is undetermined. This record comes from a study of T cells in Graves' hyperthyroidism and ophthalmopathy. Study-wide results and caveats: Most thyroid-expanded clonotypes above 0.001 were also found in blood.

V lost 7 bases, J lost 3 bases, and 13 bases lay in between. The CDR3 length is 14 residues. The germline gives CDR1 KGHSH, CDR2 LQKENI. RNA transcripts provided the source from which TCR beta CDR3 regions were amplified. The HTBI primer set served for first-round RT-PCR of the TCR CDR3. TCRdb re-called the multiplex PCR reads with MiXCR, one entry per CDR3 protein. Of hundreds of thousands of distinct CDR3 sequences listed, 16% are singletons. The chain is built from TRBV18 and TRBJ1-5, with D perhaps matching TRBD1 (5 bases). The specimen sequenced was blood. The source of this sequence is a woman between 40 and 50 years old with Graves' ophthalmopathy. Written as DNA, the CDR3 is TGTGCCAGCTGGGGGGGGGGACCCAATCAGCCCCAGCATTTT. It is translated as CASWGGGPNQPQHF.